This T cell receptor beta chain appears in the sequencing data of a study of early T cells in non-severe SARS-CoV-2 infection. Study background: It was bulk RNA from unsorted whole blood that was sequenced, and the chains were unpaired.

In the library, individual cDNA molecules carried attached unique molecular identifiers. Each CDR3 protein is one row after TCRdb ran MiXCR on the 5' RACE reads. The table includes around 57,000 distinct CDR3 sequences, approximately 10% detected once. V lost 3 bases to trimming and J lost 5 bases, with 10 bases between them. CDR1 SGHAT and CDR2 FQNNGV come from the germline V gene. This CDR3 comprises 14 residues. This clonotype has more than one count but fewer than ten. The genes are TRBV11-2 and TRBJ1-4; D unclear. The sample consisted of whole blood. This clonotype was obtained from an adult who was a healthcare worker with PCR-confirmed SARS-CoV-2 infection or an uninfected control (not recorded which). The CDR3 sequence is CASSFTHLNEKLFF. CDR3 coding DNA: TGTGCCAGCAGCTTTACCCACCTAAATGAAAAACTGTTTTTT. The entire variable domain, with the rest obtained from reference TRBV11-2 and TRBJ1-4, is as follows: EAGVAQSPRYKIIEKRQSVAFWCNPISGHATLYWYQQILGQGPKLLIQFQNNGVVDDSQLPKDRFSAERLKGVDSTLKIQPAKLEDSAVYLCASSFTHLNEKLFFGSGTQLSVL.